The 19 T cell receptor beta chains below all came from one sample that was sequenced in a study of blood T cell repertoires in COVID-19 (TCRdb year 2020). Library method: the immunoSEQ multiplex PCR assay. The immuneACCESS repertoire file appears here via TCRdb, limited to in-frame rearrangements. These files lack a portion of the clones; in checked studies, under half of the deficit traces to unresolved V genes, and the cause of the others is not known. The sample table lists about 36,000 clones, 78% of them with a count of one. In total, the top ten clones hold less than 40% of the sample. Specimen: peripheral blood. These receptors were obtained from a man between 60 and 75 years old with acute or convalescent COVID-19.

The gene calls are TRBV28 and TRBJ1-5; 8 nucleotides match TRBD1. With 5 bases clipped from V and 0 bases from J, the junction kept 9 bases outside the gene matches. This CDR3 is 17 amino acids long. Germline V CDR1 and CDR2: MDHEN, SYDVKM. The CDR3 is CASSVQGGIYSNQPQHF. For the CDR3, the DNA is TGTGCCAGCAGTGTACAGGGGGGCATATATAGCAATCAGCCCCAGCATTTT.

CDR3 DNA: TGTGCCAGTAGTATTGGCCTAGCGGGAGATGAGCAGTTCTTC. As protein: CASSIGLAGDEQFF. This chain uses TRBV19 with TRBJ2-1; 10 positions match TRBD2. The CDR3 has 14 amino acids. Germline lookup yields CDR1 LNHDA and CDR2 SQIVND (reference sequence). J gave up 8 bases and V 3 bases, and 4 bases lay outside the gene matches.

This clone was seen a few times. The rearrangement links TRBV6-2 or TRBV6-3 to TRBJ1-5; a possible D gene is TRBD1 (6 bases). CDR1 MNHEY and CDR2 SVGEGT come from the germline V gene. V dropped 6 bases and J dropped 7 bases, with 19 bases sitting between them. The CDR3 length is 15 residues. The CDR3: CASSPVTGSNQPQHF. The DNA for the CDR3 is TGTGCCAGCAGCCCTGTCACAGGGAGTAACCAGCCCCAGCATTTT.

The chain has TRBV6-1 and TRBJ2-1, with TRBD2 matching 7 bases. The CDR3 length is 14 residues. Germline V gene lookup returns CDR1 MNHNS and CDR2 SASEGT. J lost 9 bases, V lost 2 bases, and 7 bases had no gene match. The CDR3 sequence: CASSEPPSGGEQFF. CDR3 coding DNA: TGTGCCAGCAGTGAACCCCCCTCGGGGGGTGAGCAGTTCTTC.

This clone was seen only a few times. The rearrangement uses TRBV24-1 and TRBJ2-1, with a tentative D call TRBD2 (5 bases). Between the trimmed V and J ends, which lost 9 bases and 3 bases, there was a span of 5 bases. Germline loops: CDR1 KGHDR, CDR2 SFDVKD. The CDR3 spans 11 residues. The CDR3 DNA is TGTGCCACCCGGGACTACAATGAGCAGTTCTTC. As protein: CATRDYNEQFF.

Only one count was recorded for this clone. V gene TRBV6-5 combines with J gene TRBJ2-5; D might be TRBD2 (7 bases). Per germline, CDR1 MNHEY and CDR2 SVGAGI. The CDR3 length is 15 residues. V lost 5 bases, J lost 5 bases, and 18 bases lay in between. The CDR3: CASSTLRGAEETQYF. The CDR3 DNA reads TGTGCCAGCAGTACACTCCGGGGGGCTGAGGAGACCCAGTACTTC.

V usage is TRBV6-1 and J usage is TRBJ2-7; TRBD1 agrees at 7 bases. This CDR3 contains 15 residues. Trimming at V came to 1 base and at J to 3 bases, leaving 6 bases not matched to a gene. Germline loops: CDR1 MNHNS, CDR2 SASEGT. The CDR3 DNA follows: TGTGCCAGCAGTGAAGTCGACAGGGACCTCTACGAGCAGTACTTC. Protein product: CASSEVDRDLYEQYF.

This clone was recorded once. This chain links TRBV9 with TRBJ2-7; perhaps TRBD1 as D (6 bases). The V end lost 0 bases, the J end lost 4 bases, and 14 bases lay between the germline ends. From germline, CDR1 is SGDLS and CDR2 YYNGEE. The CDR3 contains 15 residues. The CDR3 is CASSVAGQPIYEQYF. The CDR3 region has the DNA TGTGCCAGCAGCGTAGCAGGACAGCCGATTTACGAGCAGTACTTC. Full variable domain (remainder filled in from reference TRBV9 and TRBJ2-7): DSGVTQTPKHLITATGQRVTLRCSPRSGDLSVYWYQQSLDQGLQFLIQYYNGEERAKGNILERFSAQQFPDLHSELNLSSLELGDSALYFCASSVAGQPIYEQYFGPGTRLTVT.

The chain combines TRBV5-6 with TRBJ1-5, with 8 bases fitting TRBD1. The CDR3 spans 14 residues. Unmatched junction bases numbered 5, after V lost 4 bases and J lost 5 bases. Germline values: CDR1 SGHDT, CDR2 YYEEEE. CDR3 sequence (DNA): TGTGCCAGCAGCATCGGACAGGGTGATCAGCCCCAGCATTTT. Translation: CASSIGQGDQPQHF.

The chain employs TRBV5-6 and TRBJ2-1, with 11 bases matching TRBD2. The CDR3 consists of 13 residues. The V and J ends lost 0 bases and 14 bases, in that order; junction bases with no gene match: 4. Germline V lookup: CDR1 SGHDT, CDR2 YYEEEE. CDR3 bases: TGTGCCAGCAGCTTGGTTAGCGGGAGGGCTGAGTTCTTC. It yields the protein CASSLVSGRAEFF. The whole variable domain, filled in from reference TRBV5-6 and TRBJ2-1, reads DAGVTQSPTHLIKTRGQQVTLRCSPKSGHDTVSWYQQALGQGPQFIFQYYEEEERQRGNFPDRFSGHQFPNYSSELNVNALLLGDSALYLCASSLVSGRAEFFGPGTRLTVL.

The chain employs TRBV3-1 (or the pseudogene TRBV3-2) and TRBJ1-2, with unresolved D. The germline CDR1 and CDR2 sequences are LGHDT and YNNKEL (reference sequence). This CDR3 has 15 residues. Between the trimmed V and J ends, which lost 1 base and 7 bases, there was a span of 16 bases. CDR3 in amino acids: CASSQGVSGSGGYTF. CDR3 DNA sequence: TGTGCCAGCAGCCAAGGTGTCTCTGGGTCAGGTGGCTACACCTTC.

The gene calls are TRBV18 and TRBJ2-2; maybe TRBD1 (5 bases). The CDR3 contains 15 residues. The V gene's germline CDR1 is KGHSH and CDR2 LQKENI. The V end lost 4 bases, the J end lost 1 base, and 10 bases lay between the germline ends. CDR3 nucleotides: TGTGCCAGCTCACTTACCCAGGGGAACACCGGGGAGCTGTTTTTT. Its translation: CASSLTQGNTGELFF.

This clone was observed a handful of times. For the CDR3, the DNA is TGTGCCAGCAGCCCAACTAGCGGGAGAGGGCTCGGGGAGCTGTTTTTT. Amino acid sequence: CASSPTSGRGLGELFF. This sequence joins TRBV11-2 and TRBJ2-2; 11 positions agree with TRBD2. CDR3 size: 16 residues. The V gene end was trimmed by 5 bases and the J gene end by 7 bases; junction bases not matched to a gene: 9. In germline, CDR1 is SGHAT, CDR2 FQNNGV.

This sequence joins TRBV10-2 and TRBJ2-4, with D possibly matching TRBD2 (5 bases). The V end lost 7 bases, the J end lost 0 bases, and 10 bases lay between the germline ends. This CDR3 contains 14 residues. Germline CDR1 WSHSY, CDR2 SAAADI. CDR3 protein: CASIGELAKNIQYF. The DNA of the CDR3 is TGCGCCAGCATCGGGGAACTAGCCAAAAACATTCAGTACTTC.

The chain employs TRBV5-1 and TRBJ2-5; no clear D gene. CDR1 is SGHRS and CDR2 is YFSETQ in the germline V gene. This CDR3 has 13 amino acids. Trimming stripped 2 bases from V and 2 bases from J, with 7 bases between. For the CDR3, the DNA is TGCGCCAGCAGCTTCCTAGGACAAGAGACCCAGTACTTC. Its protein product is CASSFLGQETQYF.

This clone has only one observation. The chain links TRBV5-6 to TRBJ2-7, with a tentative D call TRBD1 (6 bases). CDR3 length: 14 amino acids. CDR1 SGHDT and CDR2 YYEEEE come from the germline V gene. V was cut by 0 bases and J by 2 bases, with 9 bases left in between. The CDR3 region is CASSLGQATYEQYF. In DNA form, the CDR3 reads TGTGCCAGCAGCTTGGGACAGGCCACCTACGAGCAGTACTTC.

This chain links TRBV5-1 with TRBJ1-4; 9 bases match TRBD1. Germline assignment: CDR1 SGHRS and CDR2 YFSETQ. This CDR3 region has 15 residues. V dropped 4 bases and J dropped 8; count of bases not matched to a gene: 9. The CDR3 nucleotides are TGCGCCAGCAGCGTGACAGGGGGATTTAAAGAAAAACTGTTTTTT. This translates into CASSVTGGFKEKLFF.

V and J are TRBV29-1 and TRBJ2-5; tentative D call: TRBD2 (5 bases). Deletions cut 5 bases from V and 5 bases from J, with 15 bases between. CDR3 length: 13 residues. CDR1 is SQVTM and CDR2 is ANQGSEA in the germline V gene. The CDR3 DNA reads TGCAGCGTTACACCGGACTGGAGCGAGACCCAGTACTTC. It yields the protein CSVTPDWSETQYF.

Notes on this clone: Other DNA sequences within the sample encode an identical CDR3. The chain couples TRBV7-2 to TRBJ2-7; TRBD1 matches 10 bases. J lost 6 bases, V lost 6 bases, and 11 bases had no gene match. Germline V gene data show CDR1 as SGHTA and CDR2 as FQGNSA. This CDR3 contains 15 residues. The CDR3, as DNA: TGTGCCAGCAGACGTCGGGACAGGGGTGATTCCGAGCAGTACTTC. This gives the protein CASRRRDRGDSEQYF.